These 25 T cell receptor beta chains share one sample of origin, sequenced in a study of beta chain features in type 1 diabetes. Study observations and caveats: Across all four CD4+ subsets, people with type 1 diabetes showed modestly shorter TCRB CDR3s.

Their recognized antigens are unknown. Investigators reverse transcribed all isolated RNA, so they sequenced expressed TCRB transcripts. Libraries were prepared by immunoSEQ multiplex PCR; TCRdb keeps only in-frame clonotypes and omits some of them. The table includes a few hundred thousand clones, roughly 17% detected once. The specimen was naive CD4+ T cells from blood. All receptors derive from a man aged 30-40 years with type 1 diabetes.

The chain has TRBV27 and TRBJ2-4; D is perhaps TRBD1 (6 bases). The CDR3 contains 16 residues. The V gene lost 3 bases and the J gene lost 0 bases, with 12 bases spanning the gap. Germline CDR1 and CDR2: MNHEY and SMNVEV (reference sequence). In nucleotides, the CDR3 is TGTGCCAGCAGTTTGGACAGCCTGATAGCCAAAAACATTCAGTACTTC. Residues: CASSLDSLIAKNIQYF.

This clone was counted between two and nine times. The chain uses TRBV11-2 and TRBJ2-1, with TRBD2 matching 9 bases. In germline, CDR1 is SGHAT, CDR2 FQNNGV. The CDR3 runs to 14 residues. V shed 4 bases and J 10 bases; nucleotides not matched to a gene: 8. In nucleotides, the CDR3 is TGTGCCAGCAGCTCGGGACTAGCTTCCACCGAGCAGTTCTTC. This codes for CASSSGLASTEQFF.

The chain recombines TRBV15 with TRBJ2-1, with D possibly being TRBD1 or TRBD2 (5 bases each). V was cut by 5 bases and J by 6 bases, with 11 bases left in between. This CDR3 region has 13 residues. Germline V gives CDR1 LNHNV, CDR2 YYDKDF (reference sequence). The DNA of the CDR3 is TGTGCCACCAGCCCGGGACCCCTCAATGAGCAGTTCTTC. Its protein product is CATSPGPLNEQFF. The variable domain in full, with the rest retrieved from reference TRBV15 and TRBJ2-1, is DAMVIQNPRYQVTQFGKPVTLSCSQTLNHNVMYWYQQKSSQAPKLLFHYYDKDFNNEADTPDNFQSRRPNTSFCFLDIRSPGLGDTAMYLCATSPGPLNEQFFGPGTRLTVL.

CDR3 region: CASSMGREDEQFF. CDR3 DNA sequence: TGTGCCAGCAGCATGGGGCGGGAGGATGAGCAGTTCTTC. The chain joins TRBV11-1 to TRBJ2-1; 8 nucleotides agree with TRBD2. CDR3 length: 13 amino acids. From germline, CDR1 is SGHAT and CDR2 FQDESV (reference sequence). V shed 5 bases, J shed 8 bases, and the junction held 5 bases outside the gene matches.

This clone was observed a few times. CDR3 in amino acids: CASREQGLYEQYF. DNA of the CDR3: TGTGCCAGCAGGGAACAGGGGCTCTACGAGCAGTACTTC. V usage is TRBV28 and J usage is TRBJ2-7; 7 bases are a match to TRBD1. CDR3 length: 13 amino acids. Germline lookup yields CDR1 MDHEN and CDR2 SYDVKM. V was pared by 6 bases and J by 3 bases, with 5 bases of the junction left unmatched.

The gene calls are TRBV28 and TRBJ2-5; D not resolved. In germline, CDR1 is MDHEN, CDR2 SYDVKM. This CDR3 contains 14 residues. With 3 bases removed from V and 1 base from J, the gap between germline ends came to 9 bases. The CDR3 spells CASSLFGIQETQYF. In DNA form, the CDR3 reads TGTGCCAGCAGTTTGTTTGGCATCCAAGAGACCCAGTACTTC.

As regards this clone: Different DNA sequences within this sample yield the same CDR3. This chain links TRBV15 with TRBJ2-5, with TRBD2 matching 7 bases. The CDR3 loop spans 14 amino acids. The germline CDR1 and CDR2 sequences are LNHNV and YYDKDF (reference sequence). With V trimmed by 1 base and J by 2 bases, 1 base remained unmatched. CDR3 protein: CATSRGGSQETQYF. In DNA, the CDR3 is TGTGCCACCAGCAGAGGCGGGAGTCAAGAGACCCAGTACTTC.

CDR3: CASSLLGQPYEQYF. CDR3 bases: TGTGCCAGCAGTTTATTGGGACAGCCCTACGAGCAGTACTTC. V gene TRBV28 combines with J gene TRBJ2-7, with 7 bases fitting TRBD1. Germline CDR1 MDHEN, CDR2 SYDVKM. The CDR3 totals 14 residues. V lost 1 base, J lost 2 bases, and 2 bases stayed unmatched.

This chain links TRBV7-7 with TRBJ2-5; 10 bases align to TRBD2. V trimming: 4 bases; J trimming: 4 bases; junction bases outside the gene matches: 6. CDR1 and CDR2 (germline): SSHAT, FNYEAQ (reference sequence). The CDR3 spans 15 residues. CDR3 sequence (DNA): TGTGCCAGCAGCTCCCAGCGGGAGGGCGGAGAGACCCAGTACTTC. Translating gives CASSSQREGGETQYF.

The V and J genes are TRBV19 and TRBJ2-1, with a weak D call TRBD2 (6 bases). The CDR3 has 16 amino acids. Germline V gene data show CDR1 as LNHDA and CDR2 as SQIVND (reference sequence). Trimming removed 1 base from V and 9 bases from J, with 19 bases in between. The CDR3 is CASSIAHRRLDVEQFF. The CDR3 DNA reads as TGTGCCAGTAGTATAGCGCACAGGAGACTAGACGTTGAGCAGTTCTTC.

V gene TRBV7-9 combines with J gene TRBJ1-4; no clear D. Germline assignment: CDR1 SEHNR and CDR2 FQNEAQ (reference sequence). The CDR3 length is 12 residues. Trimming pared 3 bases from V and 8 bases from J, leaving 7 bases between. CDR3 residues: CASSLTVEKLFF. The CDR3 DNA reads as TGTGCCAGCAGCTTGACGGTGGAAAAACTGTTTTTT. The entire variable domain, with the rest obtained from reference TRBV7-9 and TRBJ1-4, is as follows: DTGVSQNPRHKITKRGQNVTFRCDPISEHNRLYWYRQTLGQGPEFLTYFQNEAQLEKSRLLSDRFSAERPKGSFSTLEIQRTEQGDSAMYLCASSLTVEKLFFGSGTQLSVL.

This clone was found a few times. The chain has TRBV30 and TRBJ1-1; D is unresolved. The CDR3 is made up of 15 amino acids. Germline V gene data show CDR1 as GTSNPN and CDR2 as SVGIG (reference sequence). The V end was cut by 5 bases, the J end by 0 bases, with 16 bases between. CDR3 loop: CAWVKGTSMNTEAFF. CDR3 coding DNA: TGTGCCTGGGTAAAGGGAACTTCCATGAACACTGAAGCTTTCTTT.

V and J are TRBV7-3 and TRBJ2-2; D ambiguous. This CDR3 comprises 15 residues. The V end lost 2 bases, the J end lost 0 bases, and 7 bases lay between the germline ends. CDR1 is SGHTA, CDR2 FQGTGA, per germline. The CDR3 spells CASSLAISNTGELFF. As DNA, the CDR3 is TGTGCCAGCAGCTTAGCTATATCGAACACCGGGGAGCTGTTTTTT. Full variable domain (outside the CDR3, taken from reference TRBV7-3 and TRBJ2-2): GAGVSQTPSNKVTEKGKYVELRCDPISGHTALYWYRQSLGQGPEFLIYFQGTGAADDSGLPNDRFFAVRPEGSVSTLKIQRTERGDSAVYLCASSLAISNTGELFFGEGSRLTVL.

The genes are TRBV18 and TRBJ2-5; D remains unclear. Germline V gives CDR1 KGHSH, CDR2 LQKENI. The ends were cut back, 6 bases at V and 0 bases at J, with 11 bases in the middle. The CDR3 is made up of 14 amino acids. In DNA form, the CDR3 reads TGTGCCAGCTCGCAAAGGGCTTACCAAGAGACCCAGTACTTC. Translation: CASSQRAYQETQYF.

This clone was seen only a few times. This chain links TRBV18 with TRBJ2-7, with TRBD1 matching 9 bases. Losses at the gene ends were 0 bases for V and 6 bases for J; bases not matched to a gene: 6. CDR1 and CDR2 (germline): KGHSH, LQKENI. The CDR3 loop spans 15 amino acids. This CDR3 is CASSPPGQGGGEQYF. As DNA, the CDR3 is TGTGCCAGCTCACCACCGGGACAGGGCGGGGGCGAGCAGTACTTC.

The chain uses TRBV7-2 and TRBJ2-2; 9 positions agree with TRBD2. Germline trimming cut 1 base from V and 5 bases from J; bases unmatched to any gene: 5. The CDR3 contains 16 residues. Germline V lookup: CDR1 SGHTA, CDR2 FQGNSA. DNA of the CDR3: TGTGCCAGCAGCTTAGTAGCGGGAGTCCGAACCGGGGAGCTGTTTTTT. Its translation is CASSLVAGVRTGELFF.

This clone was counted a few times. The genes are TRBV20-1 and TRBJ2-7; no definite D call. The CDR3 is 11 amino acids. Germline V lookup: CDR1 DFQATT, CDR2 SNEGSKA (reference sequence). With 3 bases removed from V and 3 bases from J, the gap between germline ends came to 6 bases. This chain's CDR3 is CSARMYYEQYF. CDR3 nucleotide sequence: TGCAGTGCTAGGATGTACTACGAGCAGTACTTC.

This clone showed up just a few times. The V gene is TRBV29-1, the J gene TRBJ1-4; D is perhaps TRBD1 (5 bases). The ends were cut back, 4 bases at V and 4 bases at J, with 10 bases in the middle. The CDR3 totals 13 residues. Germline V gene data show CDR1 as SQVTM and CDR2 as ANQGSEA. The CDR3 here is CSVAGRLNEKLFF. The CDR3, as DNA: TGCAGCGTTGCGGGACGGCTTAATGAAAAACTGTTTTTT.

This chain links TRBV29-1 with TRBJ2-5, with D tentatively TRBD2 (5 bases). The germline gives CDR1 SQVTM, CDR2 ANQGSEA. The CDR3 consists of 13 residues. Trimming stripped 4 bases from V and 5 bases from J, with 14 bases between. CDR3 bases: TGCAGCGTTGGCGCGCAGAGCGGTGAGACCCAGTACTTC. Protein: CSVGAQSGETQYF. Filled out from reference TRBV29-1 and TRBJ2-5, the complete variable domain reads SAVISQKPSRDICQRGTSLTIQCQVDSQVTMMFWYRQQPGQSLTLIATANQGSEATYESGFVIDKFPISRPNLTFSTLTVSNMSPEDSSIYLCSVGAQSGETQYFGPGTRLLVL.

The chain uses TRBV9 and TRBJ2-3; possibly TRBD1 for D (6 bases). Germline-derived CDR1 and CDR2 are SGDLS and YYNGEE. The CDR3 length is 16 residues. With 2 bases removed from V and 1 base from J, the gap between germline ends came to 14 bases. The CDR3 bases are TGTGCCAGCAGCGTCCTACAGGGACGGGGCACAGATACGCAGTATTTT. The encoded protein is CASSVLQGRGTDTQYF.

This clone was seen a handful of times. V usage is TRBV14 and J usage is TRBJ2-3, with D perhaps TRBD1 (6 bases). Trimming left V 5 bases short and J 6 bases short, with 12 bases between. Germline lookup yields CDR1 SGHDN and CDR2 FVKESK. This CDR3 has 13 amino acids. The CDR3 loop is CASSYRAEDTQYF. The DNA for the CDR3 is TGTGCCAGCAGCTACAGGGCGGAGGATACGCAGTATTTT.

The rearrangement joins TRBV28 to TRBJ2-7; D is ambiguous. Germline CDR1 reads MDHEN; CDR2 reads SYDVKM. The CDR3 is made up of 15 amino acids. V was clipped by 3 bases and J by 0 bases, with 12 bases between them. CDR3 DNA sequence: TGTGCCAGCAGTTTGGCCCCCTTGAGCTCCTACGAGCAGTACTTC. Its protein product is CASSLAPLSSYEQYF.

The chain uses TRBV14 and TRBJ1-1; TRBD1 aligns across 8 bases. The CDR3 has 16 amino acids. Looked up from germline, CDR1 is SGHDN and CDR2 is FVKESK. V was pared by 2 bases and J by 4 bases, with 9 bases of the junction left unmatched. The CDR3 coding sequence is TGTGCCAGCAGCCAATATGCAGGGGGCGTAAGCACTGAAGCTTTCTTT. This sequence encodes CASSQYAGGVSTEAFF.

This chain uses TRBV29-1 with TRBJ1-2; 7 bases line up with TRBD1. CDR3 size: 12 residues. Germline-derived CDR1 and CDR2 are SQVTM and ANQGSEA. The V and J ends lost 6 bases and 4 bases, in that order; junction bases with no gene match: 5. CDR3 in DNA: TGCAGCGTGGGGGACAGTCTCTATGGCTACACCTTC. Protein: CSVGDSLYGYTF.

The CDR3: CASSLAAVNTGELFF. The DNA of the CDR3 is TGTGCCAGCAGCTTAGCAGCAGTCAACACCGGGGAGCTGTTTTTT. This chain links TRBV7-2 with TRBJ2-2, with D hard to call. The CDR3 runs 15 residues. Trimming removed 0 bases at V and 2 bases at J, with 7 bases between. The V gene's germline CDR1 is SGHTA and CDR2 FQGNSA.